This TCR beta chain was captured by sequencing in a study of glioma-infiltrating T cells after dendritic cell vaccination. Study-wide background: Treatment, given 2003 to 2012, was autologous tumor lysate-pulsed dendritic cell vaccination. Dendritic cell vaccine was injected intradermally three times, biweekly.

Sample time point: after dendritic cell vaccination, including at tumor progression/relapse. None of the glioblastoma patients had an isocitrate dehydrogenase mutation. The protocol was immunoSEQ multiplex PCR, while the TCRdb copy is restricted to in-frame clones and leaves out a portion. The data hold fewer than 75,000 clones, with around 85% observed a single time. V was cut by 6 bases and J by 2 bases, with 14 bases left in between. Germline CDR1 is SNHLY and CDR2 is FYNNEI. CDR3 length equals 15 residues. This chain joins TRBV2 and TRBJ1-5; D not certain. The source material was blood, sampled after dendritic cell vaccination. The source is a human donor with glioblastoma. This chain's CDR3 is CASRREMGGNQPQHF. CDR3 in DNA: TGTGCCAGCAGGAGGGAGATGGGAGGCAATCAGCCCCAGCATTTT.